A selection of T cell receptor beta chains follows, all from one sample in a study of blood T cell repertoires in COVID-19. Method: immunoSEQ multiplex PCR; TCRdb's copy keeps in-frame clones and lacks some. The profile shows hundreds of thousands of clones, roughly nine tenths of them singletons. The sample taken for sequencing was PBMCs or T cells enriched from blood (not recorded which). Receptors were obtained from a man younger than 45 who had recovered from COVID-19. CDR3s include the opening cysteine and the closing phenylalanine or tryptophan. The order of the fields is J gene, D gene, clone size, V gene, CDR3 protein, CDR3 DNA. D genes are given only for firm matches. A clone size is listed for some rows: how often the clone was seen (once, few, many), or a class if it is expanded.

TRBJ1-2,TRBD1,NA,TRBV5-8,CASTPTGTGTGYTF,TGTGCCAGCACCCCGACCGGGACAGGGACCGGCTACACCTTC
TRBJ2-7,NA,NA,TRBV2,CASSRDRSPTREQYF,TGTGCCAGCTCTCGTGACAGGTCCCCAACTCGGGAGCAGTACTTC
TRBJ2-2,NA,NA,TRBV10-3,CATHLPAGELFF,TGTGCCACACACCTCCCCGCCGGGGAGCTGTTTTTT
TRBJ1-2,TRBD1,NA,TRBV5-5,CASSPDREPGQGTF,TGTGCCAGCAGCCCGGACAGGGAGCCGGGGCAGGGCACCTTC
TRBJ1-1,NA,NA,TRBV18,CASSPLGGNTEAFF,TGTGCCAGCTCCCCCCTAGGGGGGAACACTGAAGCTTTCTTT
TRBJ2-1,NA,NA,TRBV25-1,CASSYPGLEINEQFF,TGTGCCAGCAGTTACCCGGGACTGGAGATAAATGAGCAGTTCTTC
TRBJ1-4,NA,NA,TRBV2,CASKIEATNEKLFF,TGTGCCAGCAAGATAGAAGCAACTAATGAAAAACTGTTTTTT
TRBJ2-1,NA,NA,TRBV25-1,CASSGNIRLYNEQFF,TGTGCCAGCAGTGGGAACATCCGACTCTACAATGAGCAGTTCTTC
TRBJ2-1,NA,NA,TRBV5-3,CARSLEPSLHNEQFF,TGTGCCAGAAGCTTGGAGCCGAGTTTGCACAATGAGCAGTTCTTC
TRBJ2-4,NA,once,TRBV10-1,CASSETTVTSLAKNIQYF,TGCGCCAGCAGTGAGACGACAGTTACAAGCCTAGCCAAAAACATTCAGTACTTC
TRBJ1-5,TRBD1,NA,TRBV6-1,CASSEGQGVLYSNQPQHF,TGTGCCAGCAGTGAAGGACAGGGGGTCCTGTATAGCAATCAGCCCCAGCATTTT
TRBJ2-1,NA,NA,TRBV10-3,CAISSQGNNEQFF,TGTGCCATCTCAAGCCAGGGAAACAATGAGCAGTTCTTC
TRBJ1-1,NA,NA,TRBV27,CASSPQGGSEAFF,TGTGCCAGCAGTCCTCAGGGAGGCAGTGAAGCTTTCTTT
TRBJ1-5,TRBD1,NA,TRBV18,CASSLGDRGQPQHF,TGTGCCAGCTCCCTCGGGGACAGAGGTCAGCCCCAGCATTTT
TRBJ1-1,TRBD1,NA,TRBV19,CASFYTGVRTEAFF,TGTGCCAGCTTCTATACAGGGGTTCGGACTGAAGCTTTCTTT
TRBJ1-5,NA,once,TRBV27,CASSTGSTYNQPQHF,TGTGCCAGCAGTACCGGGTCAACCTACAATCAGCCCCAGCATTTT